This T cell receptor (beta chain) was recorded in a study of T cells in Graves' hyperthyroidism and ophthalmopathy. RNA transcripts served as the template for amplifying TCR beta CDR3 regions. TCR CDR3 regions were first amplified by RT-PCR with HTBI primers. From the multiplex PCR reads, TCRdb called clonotypes with MiXCR, one entry per CDR3 protein. This table has 600,000 to 700,000 distinct CDR3 sequences, nearly 45% appearing once. Notes on this clonotype: No antigen is known for it.

General study points: Blood also carried most thyroid clonotypes expanded above 0.001.

Lactation, pregnancy, other autoimmune disease or uncontrolled infection excluded patients. Diagnoses rested on clinical symptoms, serum thyroxine and TRAb, thyroid ultrasound and orbital computed tomography. The TCR was taken from an adult man with Graves' disease, either hyperthyroidism or ophthalmopathy (not recorded which). The sequenced sample was peripheral blood or thyroid tissue (not recorded which).

The CDR3 loop reads CASSAGGTEKLFF. The CDR3 DNA reads as TGTGCCAGCAGCGCCGGGGGGACTGAAAAACTGTTTTTT. The chain uses TRBV2 and TRBJ1-4; a weak D match, TRBD1 (5 bases). There are 13 residues in the CDR3. The germline CDR1 and CDR2 sequences are SNHLY and FYNNEI. V was trimmed by 6 bases and J by 7 bases, leaving 12 bases between them.